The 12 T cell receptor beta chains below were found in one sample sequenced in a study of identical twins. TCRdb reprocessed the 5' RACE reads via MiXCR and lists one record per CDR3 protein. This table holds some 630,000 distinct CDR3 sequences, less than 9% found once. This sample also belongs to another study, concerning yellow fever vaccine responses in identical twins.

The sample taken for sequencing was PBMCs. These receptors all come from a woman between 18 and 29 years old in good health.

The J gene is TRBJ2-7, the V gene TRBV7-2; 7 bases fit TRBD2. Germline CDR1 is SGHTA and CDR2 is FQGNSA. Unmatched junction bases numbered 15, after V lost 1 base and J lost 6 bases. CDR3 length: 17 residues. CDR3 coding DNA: TGTGCCAGCAGCTTAGGAAGCGGGCGGGAGAAATCCCGCGAGCAGTACTTC. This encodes CASSLGSGREKSREQYF.

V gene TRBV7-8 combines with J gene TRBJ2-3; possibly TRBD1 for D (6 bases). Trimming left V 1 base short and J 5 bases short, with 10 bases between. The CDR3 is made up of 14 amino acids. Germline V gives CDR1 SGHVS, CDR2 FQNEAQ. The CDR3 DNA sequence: TGTGCCAGCAGCTTAGATGGGGGCCGAGATACGCAGTATTTT. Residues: CASSLDGGRDTQYF.

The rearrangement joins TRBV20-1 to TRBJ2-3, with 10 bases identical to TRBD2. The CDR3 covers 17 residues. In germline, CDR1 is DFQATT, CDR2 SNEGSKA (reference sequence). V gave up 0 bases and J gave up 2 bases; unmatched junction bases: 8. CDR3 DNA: TGCAGTGCTAGAGAGGCTAGCGGGGGAGGACTCACAGATACGCAGTATTTT. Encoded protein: CSAREASGGGLTDTQYF.

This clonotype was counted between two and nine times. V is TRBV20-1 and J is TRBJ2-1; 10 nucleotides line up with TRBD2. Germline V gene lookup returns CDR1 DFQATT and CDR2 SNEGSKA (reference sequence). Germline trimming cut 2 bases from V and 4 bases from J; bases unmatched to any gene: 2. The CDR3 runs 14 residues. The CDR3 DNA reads TGCAGTGCTAGACAACTAGCGGGGTACAATGAGCAGTTCTTC. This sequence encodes CSARQLAGYNEQFF.

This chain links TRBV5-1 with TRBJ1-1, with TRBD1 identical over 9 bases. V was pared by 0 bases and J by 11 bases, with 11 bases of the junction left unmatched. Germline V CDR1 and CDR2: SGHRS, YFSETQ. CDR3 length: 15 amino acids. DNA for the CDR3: TGCGCCAGCAGCTTGGCGGGACAGGGTGGAGTTGGGGCTTTCTTT. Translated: CASSLAGQGGVGAFF.

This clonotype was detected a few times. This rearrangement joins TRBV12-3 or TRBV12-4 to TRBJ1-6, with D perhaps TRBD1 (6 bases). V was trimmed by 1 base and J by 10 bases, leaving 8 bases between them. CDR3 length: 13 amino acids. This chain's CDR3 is CASSLDRVSPLHF. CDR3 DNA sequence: TGTGCCAGCAGTTTAGACAGGGTATCACCCCTCCACTTT.

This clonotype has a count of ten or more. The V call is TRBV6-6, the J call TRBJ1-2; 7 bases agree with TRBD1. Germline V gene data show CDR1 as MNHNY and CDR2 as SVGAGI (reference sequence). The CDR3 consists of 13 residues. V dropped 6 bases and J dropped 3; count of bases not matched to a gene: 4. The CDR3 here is CASRPDRDYGYTF. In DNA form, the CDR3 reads TGTGCCAGCAGACCCGACAGGGACTATGGCTACACCTTC.

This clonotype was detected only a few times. CDR3 sequence reads: CASSYRGGRGDEQFF. The CDR3 DNA follows: TGTGCCAGCAGCTACCGGGGGGGCCGAGGCGATGAGCAGTTCTTC. The chain employs TRBV5-6 and TRBJ2-1, with 8 nucleotides matching TRBD2. The germline V gene has CDR1 SGHDT and CDR2 YYEEEE. The junction had 10 bases not matched to a gene; V was cut back by 3 bases and J by 8 bases. The CDR3 length is 15 residues. The full variable domain, completed using reference TRBV5-6 and TRBJ2-1, is DAGVTQSPTHLIKTRGQQVTLRCSPKSGHDTVSWYQQALGQGPQFIFQYYEEEERQRGNFPDRFSGHQFPNYSSELNVNALLLGDSALYLCASSYRGGRGDEQFFGPGTRLTVL.

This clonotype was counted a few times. CDR3 coding DNA: TGTGCCAGCAGCCCGTGGTACACCTTGGGGGCTGAAAAACTGTTTTTT. Translated, it gives CASSPWYTLGAEKLFF. This chain links TRBV9 with TRBJ1-4, with D possibly being TRBD1 (6 bases). Per germline, CDR1 SGDLS and CDR2 YYNGEE. V lost 4 bases, J lost 7 bases, and 20 bases lay in between. The CDR3 is 16 residues long.

CDR3 protein: CASSVAGGSYGYTF. The CDR3 coding sequence is TGTGCCAGCAGCGTAGCAGGGGGAAGCTATGGCTACACCTTC. This chain joins TRBV9 and TRBJ1-2; 7 bases are shared with TRBD1. The J segment lost 4 bases and the V segment lost 0 bases, leaving 3 bases of the junction unmatched. CDR3 length: 14 amino acids. Germline V CDR1 and CDR2: SGDLS, YYNGEE.

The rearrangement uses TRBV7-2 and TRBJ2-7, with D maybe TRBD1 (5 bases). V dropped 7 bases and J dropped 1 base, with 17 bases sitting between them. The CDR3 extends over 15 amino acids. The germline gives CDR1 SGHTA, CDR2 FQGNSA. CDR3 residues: CASKETAGSSYEQYF. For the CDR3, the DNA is TGTGCCAGCAAAGAAACGGCAGGGTCGTCCTACGAGCAGTACTTC. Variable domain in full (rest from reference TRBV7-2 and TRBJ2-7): GAGVSQSPSNKVTEKGKDVELRCDPISGHTALYWYRQSLGQGLEFLIYFQGNSAPDKSGLPSDRFSAERTGGSVSTLTIQRTQQEDSAVYLCASKETAGSSYEQYFGPGTRLTVT.

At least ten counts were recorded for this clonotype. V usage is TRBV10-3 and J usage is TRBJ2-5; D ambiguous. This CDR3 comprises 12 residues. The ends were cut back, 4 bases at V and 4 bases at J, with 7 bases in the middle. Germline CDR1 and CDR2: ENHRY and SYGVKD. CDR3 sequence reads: CAISGAPETQYF. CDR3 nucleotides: TGTGCCATCAGTGGAGCCCCAGAGACCCAGTACTTC.